This TCR beta chain was found in a study of low-dose radiotherapy and immunotherapy resistance in tumors. Looking at the study overall: Oral aspirin 300 mg was taken by patients daily for four cycles from cycle 1 day 1.

TRAV- and TRBV-specific primers, spanning alpha and beta chains, primed first-strand cDNA. With a constant-region primer and a V-primer adapter, TCRs were subjected to 20 to 25 PCR cycles of amplification. TCRdb reanalysed the reads using MiXCR and keeps one entry per CDR3 protein. The sample records some 100,000 distinct CDR3 sequences, 20% being singletons. Sample time point: after trial treatment. Treatment given: LDRT plus nivolumab, ipilimumab, low-dose cyclophosphamide and aspirin (RACIN trial). Germline V gives CDR1 SGHAT, CDR2 FQNNGV. The junction had 12 bases not matched to a gene; V was cut back by 5 bases and J by 9 bases. CDR3 length: 15 residues.

Material: PBMCs, obtained after low-dose radiotherapy plus immunotherapy. The clonotype originates from a male donor with prostate cancer. The chain has TRBV11-2 and TRBJ2-1; 8 bases agree with TRBD1. CDR3 amino acids: CASSTYTTGGSEQFF. In nucleotides, the CDR3 is TGTGCCAGCAGCACGTACACCACAGGGGGGAGTGAGCAGTTCTTC.